The 18 T cell receptor beta chains listed next were all sequenced from one sample in a study of patients and donors after allogeneic stem cell transplantation. TCRdb re-called the RT-PCR reads through MiXCR, storing one row per CDR3 protein. The table lists approximately 160,000 distinct CDR3 sequences, roughly 31% of them singletons. Sequencing was carried out using blood, either unsorted or a sorted T cell fraction (not recorded which). Source of these receptors: a human donor who was either an allogeneic HSCT recipient or a stem cell or donor lymphocyte infusion donor (not recorded which). It is not recorded whose cells these are; they may come from a transplant donor.

CDR3 protein: CASSLNAGGYQGGYTF. In DNA form, the CDR3 reads TGTGCCAGCAGCTTAAATGCGGGGGGTTACCAGGGTGGCTACACCTTC. The chain links TRBV7-2 to TRBJ1-2, with D maybe TRBD1 (5 bases). Between the trimmed V and J ends, which lost 2 bases and 7 bases, there was a span of 20 bases. Germline V gives CDR1 SGHTA, CDR2 FQGNSA. This CDR3 comprises 16 residues.

In this sample, this clonotype turned up a few times. This rearrangement joins TRBV27 to TRBJ2-5; a possible D gene is TRBD1 (5 bases). Trimming stripped 3 bases from V and 3 bases from J, with 14 bases between. This CDR3 comprises 15 residues. In germline, CDR1 is MNHEY, CDR2 SMNVEV (reference sequence). The CDR3 region is CASSFLGGAEETQYF. The CDR3 DNA follows: TGTGCCAGCAGTTTCTTAGGTGGGGCGGAAGAGACCCAGTACTTC.

The CDR3 spells CSGSEDGYTF. CDR3 nucleotides: TGCAGCGGGTCGGAGGATGGCTACACCTTC. The gene calls are TRBV29-1 and TRBJ1-2; D is uncertain. The CDR3 sequence is 10 residues long. Germline V gives CDR1 SQVTM, CDR2 ANQGSEA. V lost 7 bases and J lost 6, with 9 bases in between. The complete variable domain, with remaining parts taken from reference TRBV29-1 and TRBJ1-2, reads SAVISQKPSRDICQRGTSLTIQCQVDSQVTMMFWYRQQPGQSLTLIATANQGSEATYESGFVIDKFPISRPNLTFSTLTVSNMSPEDSSIYLCSGSEDGYTFGSGTRLTVV.

The chain uses TRBV20-1 and TRBJ1-3; D perhaps matches TRBD1 (5 bases). CDR1 and CDR2 from the germline V gene are DFQATT and SNEGSKA (reference sequence). This CDR3 spans 15 amino acids. The ends were cut back, 1 base at V and 0 bases at J, with 10 bases in the middle. As DNA, the CDR3 is TGCAGTGCTAGAGCATCGGGGCTCTCTGGAAACACCATATATTTT. This encodes CSARASGLSGNTIYF.

A single count supports this clonotype. V and J are TRBV5-1 and TRBJ2-6, with D perhaps being TRBD1 or TRBD2 (5 bases each). CDR1 is SGHRS and CDR2 is YFSETQ in the germline V gene. This CDR3 has 16 residues. V was pared by 4 bases and J by 0 bases, with 11 bases between. CDR3 DNA sequence: TGCGCCAGCAGCCCGGGACCCCTCTCTGGGGCCAACGTCCTGACTTTC. Protein: CASSPGPLSGANVLTF.

The gene calls are TRBV30 and TRBJ1-5; no clear D gene. CDR1 is GTSNPN, CDR2 SVGIG, per germline (reference sequence). There are 12 residues in the CDR3. Trimming shortened V by 5 bases and J by 2 bases, and 7 bases separated the two germline ends. In DNA, the CDR3 is TGTGCCTGGGATCTGGGCAATCAGCCCCAGCATTTT. Amino acid sequence: CAWDLGNQPQHF.

This chain joins TRBV29-1 and TRBJ2-1; 10 nucleotides match TRBD2. This CDR3 has 16 residues. The junction had 2 bases not matched to a gene; V was cut back by 0 bases and J by 0 bases. CDR1 SQVTM and CDR2 ANQGSEA come from the germline V gene. CDR3 loop: CSVEDASGSSYNEQFF. The CDR3 nucleotides read TGCAGCGTTGAAGATGCTAGCGGGAGCTCCTACAATGAGCAGTTCTTC.

The rearrangement uses TRBV29-1 and TRBJ2-5; 7 bases agree with TRBD1. Germline CDR1 and CDR2: SQVTM and ANQGSEA. Germline trimming cut 1 base from V and 1 base from J; bases unmatched to any gene: 0. This CDR3 contains 13 residues. The chain's CDR3 is CSVEGTGQETQYF. The CDR3 DNA sequence: TGCAGCGTTGAAGGGACAGGCCAAGAGACCCAGTACTTC. The full variable domain, rest sourced from reference TRBV29-1 and TRBJ2-5, is SAVISQKPSRDICQRGTSLTIQCQVDSQVTMMFWYRQQPGQSLTLIATANQGSEATYESGFVIDKFPISRPNLTFSTLTVSNMSPEDSSIYLCSVEGTGQETQYFGPGTRLLVL.

The sample holds a few counts of this clonotype. This chain uses TRBV28 with TRBJ2-7; D could derive from TRBD1 or TRBD2 (7 bases each). Germline-derived CDR1 and CDR2 are MDHEN and SYDVKM. The length of the CDR3 is 15 residues. Trimming left V 2 bases short and J 7 bases short, with 18 bases between. As DNA, the CDR3 is TGTGCCAGCAGTTTACCCCTGACAGGGAGGGGGGAGCAGTACTTC. It translates to CASSLPLTGRGEQYF.

This chain links TRBV24-1 with TRBJ2-5, with 9 bases lining up with TRBD1. Unmatched junction bases numbered 5, after V lost 2 bases and J lost 5 bases. The CDR3 is 15 amino acids. Germline assignment: CDR1 KGHDR and CDR2 SFDVKD. The DNA for the CDR3 is TGTGCCACCAGTGATTCTACAGGGGGCATCGAGACCCAGTACTTC. It is translated as CATSDSTGGIETQYF.

This clonotype was picked up many times. V usage is TRBV5-1 and J usage is TRBJ1-1; D is possibly TRBD1 (6 bases). Germline V CDR1 and CDR2: SGHRS, YFSETQ. CDR3 size: 13 residues. V lost 4 bases and J lost 3, with 10 bases in between. CDR3 amino acids: CASSVAGDTEAFF. The DNA of the CDR3 is TGCGCCAGCAGCGTAGCAGGGGACACTGAAGCTTTCTTT. The full variable domain, rest sourced from reference TRBV5-1 and TRBJ1-1, is KAGVTQTPRYLIKTRGQQVTLSCSPISGHRSVSWYQQTPGQGLQFLFEYFSETQRNKGNFPGRFSGRQFSNSRSEMNVSTLELGDSALYLCASSVAGDTEAFFGQGTRLTVV.

There are a few counts of this clonotype. The chain is built from TRBV6-5 and TRBJ2-4; 10 bases agree with TRBD2. The CDR3 length is 14 residues. Trimming cost V 6 bases and J 8 bases; bases outside gene matches: 7. Looked up from germline, CDR1 is MNHEY and CDR2 is SVGAGI. CDR3 amino acids: CASSHAGTSDIQYF. The CDR3 DNA is TGTGCCAGCAGCCACGCCGGGACTAGCGACATTCAGTACTTC.

This clonotype has just a few counts. The gene calls are TRBV4-3 and TRBJ2-3; D is unresolved. This CDR3 contains 16 residues. Germline V gene sequence: CDR1 LGHNA, CDR2 YSLEER. Trimming left V 1 base short and J 0 bases short, with 11 bases between. The CDR3 DNA reads as TGCGCCAGCAGCCAAGCGGTGGGTGACAGCACAGATACGCAGTATTTT. Its translation: CASSQAVGDSTDTQYF.

This clonotype turned up a few times. The chain combines TRBV12-3 or TRBV12-4 with TRBJ1-2; 9 nucleotides line up with TRBD1. V lost 6 bases to trimming and J lost 2 bases; unmatched junction nucleotides: 4. The CDR3 runs to 14 residues. CDR3 region: CASSRGQGNYGYTF. CDR3 in DNA: TGTGCCAGCAGCCGCGGACAGGGGAACTATGGCTACACCTTC.

This clonotype has just a few counts. This chain uses TRBV24-1 with TRBJ2-5, with 9 bases lining up with TRBD1. From germline, CDR1 is KGHDR and CDR2 SFDVKD. The CDR3 loop spans 15 amino acids. The V and J ends lost 3 bases and 1 base, in that order; junction bases with no gene match: 2. The CDR3 nucleotides are TGTGCCACCAGTGATCCGACAGGGGGCCAAGAGACCCAGTACTTC. It encodes CATSDPTGGQETQYF.

The J gene is TRBJ2-1, the V gene TRBV6-5, with TRBD2 matching over 9 bases. The germline CDR1 and CDR2 sequences are MNHEY and SVGAGI. CDR3 length: 15 residues. V gave up 2 bases and J gave up 7 bases; unmatched junction bases: 6. CDR3 DNA sequence: TGTGCCAGCAGTTACGGCGGGAGGGCCTGGAATGAGCAGTTCTTC. Residues: CASSYGGRAWNEQFF.

This clonotype was seen more than once but under ten times. The V and J genes are TRBV7-9 and TRBJ2-7; 7 positions match TRBD1. The length of the CDR3 is 15 residues. Germline V gene data show CDR1 as SEHNR and CDR2 as FQNEAQ (reference sequence). Trimming removed 3 bases from V and 0 bases from J; junction bases left unmatched: 5. The CDR3 loop is CASSFDRASSYEQYF. As DNA, the CDR3 is TGTGCCAGCAGCTTCGACAGGGCGTCCTCCTACGAGCAGTACTTC.

The chain joins TRBV6-2 or TRBV6-3 to TRBJ2-2; D gene uncertain. The V gene lost 2 bases and the J gene lost 7 bases, with 5 bases spanning the gap. The CDR3 has 12 amino acids. CDR1 MNHEY and CDR2 SVGEGT come from the germline V gene. The CDR3 bases are TGTGCCAGCAGTTACGAGCACGGGGAGCTGTTTTTT. Encoded protein: CASSYEHGELFF.